These 9 T cell receptor beta chains were sequenced from one sample in a study of OX40 agonist ivuxolimab in advanced cancers. Profiling relied on immunoSEQ multiplex PCR, and the TCRdb table lists in-frame clones only, not all of them. The table shows 71,000 or so clones, with more than 75% occurring only once. This specimen was CD4+ or CD8+ T cells sorted from blood, taken in a trial of the OX40 agonist ivuxolimab. The receptors come from an adult with an advanced solid tumor such as melanoma, head and neck, liver or kidney cancer.

The chain is built from TRBV30 and TRBJ1-1; unclear D gene. The CDR3 has 12 amino acids. V was clipped by 2 bases and J by 0 bases, with 4 bases between them. Per the germline V gene, CDR1 is GTSNPN and CDR2 is SVGIG (reference sequence). The CDR3 loop reads CAWSQLNTEAFF. As DNA, the CDR3 is TGTGCCTGGAGTCAGTTGAACACTGAAGCTTTCTTT.

This clone has just a few counts. The chain joins TRBV19 to TRBJ2-1, with D perhaps being TRBD1 or TRBD2 (5 bases each). CDR1 LNHDA and CDR2 SQIVND come from the germline V gene (reference sequence). The CDR3 extends over 17 amino acids. The germline V and J ends were trimmed by 4 bases and 6 bases, with 22 bases remaining between them. CDR3 sequence: CASSKSGAGRATNEQFF. CDR3 DNA sequence: TGTGCCAGTAGTAAGTCCGGGGCAGGCCGCGCCACCAATGAGCAGTTCTTC.

The chain links TRBV7-6 to TRBJ2-7, with 10 positions matching TRBD2. Germline V gene sequence: CDR1 SGHVS, CDR2 FNYEAQ. The V segment lost 6 bases and the J segment 4 bases; nucleotides outside the gene matches: 6. This CDR3 is 14 amino acids long. The CDR3: CASRPSGSGYEQYF. For the CDR3, the DNA is TGTGCCAGCAGGCCTAGCGGGAGTGGTTACGAGCAGTACTTC.

This rearrangement joins TRBV6-1 to TRBJ1-4; the D gene is possibly TRBD1 (5 bases). Trimming removed 2 bases from V and 7 bases from J, with 11 bases in between. CDR1 and CDR2 (germline): MNHNS, SASEGT. This CDR3 has 14 amino acids. As DNA, the CDR3 is TGTGCCAGCAGTGAAAATGGGGGTGGTGAAAAACTGTTTTTT. This translates into CASSENGGGEKLFF.

The chain employs TRBV19 and TRBJ1-1; 9 bases align to TRBD1. CDR1 LNHDA and CDR2 SQIVND come from the germline V gene (reference sequence). With 5 bases clipped from V and 11 bases from J, the junction kept 6 bases outside the gene matches. The CDR3 has 12 residues. The CDR3, as DNA: TGTGCCAGTAGTTCCCGGACAGGGGAGGCTTTCTTT. It is translated as CASSSRTGEAFF.

V gene TRBV27 combines with J gene TRBJ2-3; 16 nucleotides match TRBD2. V was pared by 6 bases and J by 1 base, with 10 bases of the junction left unmatched. Germline values: CDR1 MNHEY, CDR2 SMNVEV (reference sequence). The CDR3 runs to 19 residues. The CDR3, as DNA: TGTGCCAGCAGCACCTTGGGACTAGCGGGAGGGCCGGGCACAGATACGCAGTATTTT. Protein product: CASSTLGLAGGPGTDTQYF.

The rearrangement uses TRBV10-1 and TRBJ2-5, with a weak D call TRBD2 (5 bases). This CDR3 spans 13 amino acids. Germline V gene data show CDR1 as WNHNN and CDR2 as SYGVQD (reference sequence). V lost 6 bases to trimming and J lost 5 bases, with 13 bases between them. The CDR3 region has the DNA TGCGCCAGCAGCCCCCGGGGAAGGGAGACCCAGTACTTC. Its protein product is CASSPRGRETQYF.

The V call is TRBV5-8, the J call TRBJ2-1; D possibly uses TRBD1 or TRBD2 (6 bases each). From germline, CDR1 is SGHTS and CDR2 YDEGEE. Trimming removed 1 base from V and 5 bases from J, with 13 bases in between. The CDR3 runs 15 residues. CDR3 sequence: CASSLWGAGDNEQFF. The CDR3 region has the DNA TGTGCCAGCAGCTTGTGGGGGGCTGGGGACAATGAGCAGTTCTTC. Filled out from reference TRBV5-8 and TRBJ2-1, the complete variable domain reads EAGVTQSPTHLIKTRGQQATLRCSPISGHTSVYWYQQALGLGLQFLLWYDEGEERNRGNFPPRFSGRQFPNYSSELNVNALELEDSALYLCASSLWGAGDNEQFFGPGTRLTVL.

J is TRBJ2-3 and V is TRBV7-6; 9 bases are a match to TRBD2. Germline lookup yields CDR1 SGHVS and CDR2 FNYEAQ. The CDR3 contains 15 residues. Trimming cost V 5 bases and J 0 bases; bases outside gene matches: 3. DNA of the CDR3: TGTGCCAGCAGCCCAAGCGGGGGGAGCACAGATACGCAGTATTTT. Translating gives CASSPSGGSTDTQYF. Variable domain in full (rest from reference TRBV7-6 and TRBJ2-3): GAGVSQSPRYKVTKRGQDVALRCDPISGHVSLYWYRQALGQGPEFLTYFNYEAQQDKSGLPNDRFSAERPEGSISTLTIQRTEQRDSAMYRCASSPSGGSTDTQYFGPGTRLTVL.